Presented here are 3 T cell receptor beta chains from one specimen sequenced in a study of T cells in Graves' hyperthyroidism and ophthalmopathy. Using RNA transcripts as the source, TCR beta CDR3 regions were amplified. HTBI primers were employed in a first-round RT-PCR of the TCR CDR3. TCRdb passed the multiplex PCR reads through MiXCR, listing each CDR3 protein once. This table has 300,000 or so distinct CDR3 sequences, about 18% appearing once. What was sequenced was blood. Every receptor here comes from a woman aged 55-69 years with Graves' ophthalmopathy.

The chain joins TRBV4-2 to TRBJ1-1; D is uncertain. The CDR3 has 15 residues. Trimming left V 0 bases short and J 1 base short, with 9 bases between. In germline, CDR1 is LGHNA, CDR2 YNFKEQ. The CDR3 coding sequence is TGTGCCAGCAGCCAAGATTTCGGGAGGAACACTGAAGCTTTCTTT. Its translation: CASSQDFGRNTEAFF.

The chain joins TRBV5-5 to TRBJ2-5; D may be TRBD1 or TRBD2 (5 bases each). The V end was cut by 4 bases, the J end by 5 bases, with 12 bases between. This CDR3 has 13 residues. The germline V gene has CDR1 SGHKS and CDR2 YYEKEE (reference sequence). This CDR3 is CASSPGREETQYF. The CDR3 nucleotides are TGTGCCAGCAGCCCGGGCAGGGAGGAGACCCAGTACTTC.

This CDR3 is CSARDLGGSNQPQHF. CDR3 DNA sequence: TGCAGTGCTAGAGATCTCGGGGGTAGCAATCAGCCCCAGCATTTT. J is TRBJ1-5 and V is TRBV20-1; tentatively, D is TRBD1 (5 bases). In germline, CDR1 is DFQATT, CDR2 SNEGSKA (reference sequence). With 0 bases removed from V and 0 bases from J, the gap between germline ends came to 9 bases. The length of the CDR3 is 15 residues.